This TCR beta chain comes out of a study of cytomegalovirus exposure and HLA in healthy donors. Findings of the study overall: A later analysis revealed that TCR association rates differed between HLA loci, peaking at DRB1 and bottoming out at HLA-C. Later analysis identified several of the most significant clusters that appeared linked to common viral pathogens.

To note about this clone: Its antigen is as yet unknown.

V was shortened by 8 bases and J by 4 bases, with 17 bases between the two germline ends. Germline V gives CDR1 MNHEY, CDR2 SMNVEV (reference sequence). This CDR3 is built from 14 residues. PCR involved 60 Vbeta and 13 Jbeta primers. Authors' analysis steps: About 10 million of tens of millions of unique TCR beta chains were shared, per a later count. Assay: immunoSEQ multiplex PCR; the TCRdb copy retains only in-frame clones and omits some. V, J and clone size are those of that table, while D and trimming were read from the DNA. In the table there are 100,000 to 150,000 clones, 65% to 75% of which are singletons.

The specimen was PBMCs. The V gene is TRBV27, the J gene TRBJ1-1; possibly TRBD1 for D (6 bases). This TCR derives from a woman between 45 and 60 years old in good health and CMV-seropositive. The CDR3: CASANNQGSTEAFF. The CDR3 coding sequence is TGTGCCAGCGCAAACAATCAGGGGTCCACTGAAGCTTTCTTT.